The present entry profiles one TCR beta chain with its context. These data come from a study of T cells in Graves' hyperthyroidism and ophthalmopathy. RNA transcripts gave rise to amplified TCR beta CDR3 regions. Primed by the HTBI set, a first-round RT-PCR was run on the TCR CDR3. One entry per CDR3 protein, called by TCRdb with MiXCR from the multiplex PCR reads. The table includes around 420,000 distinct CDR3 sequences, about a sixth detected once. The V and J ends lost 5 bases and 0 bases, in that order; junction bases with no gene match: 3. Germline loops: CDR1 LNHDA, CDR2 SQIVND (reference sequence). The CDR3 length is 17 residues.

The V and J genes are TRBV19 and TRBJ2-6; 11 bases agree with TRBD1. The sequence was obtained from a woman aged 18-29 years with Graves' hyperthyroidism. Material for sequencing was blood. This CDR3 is CASSGTGGLSGANVLTF. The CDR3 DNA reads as TGTGCCAGTAGTGGGACAGGGGGGCTCTCTGGGGCCAACGTCCTGACTTTC.